This entry features one T cell receptor beta chain sequence. Antigen specificity is unknown. In TCRdb, the 5' RACE reads were re-called with MiXCR into one record per CDR3 protein. The sample consists of around 200,000 distinct CDR3 sequences, more than 9% of them appearing once. This sample was taken from a study of T-cell memory formation after mild COVID-19. Study outcomes and limitations: For second-wave clones that peaked at day 37, SARS-CoV-2 specificity went unverified. Among CD4+ contracting clones, most were CM and EM, and CD8+ ones EMRA.

V was clipped by 8 bases and J by 7 bases, with 9 bases between them. The CDR3 is 12 amino acids. Per the germline V gene, CDR1 is LGHDT and CDR2 is YNNKEL (reference sequence). Sequencing was done on a sample of PBMCs or a T cell subset sorted from them (not recorded which). This clonotype was sampled from a man aged 18 to 30 who had mild COVID-19 (a few samples of this study predate the infection). Cell type and time point are not known. This chain joins TRBV3-1 and TRBJ1-6, with D maybe TRBD1 (5 bases). The CDR3 loop is CASGARNSPLHF. The CDR3 DNA reads as TGTGCCAGCGGGGCACGGAATTCACCCCTCCACTTT.